These T cell receptor beta chains were read from a single sample in a study of CD8 T cells in Susac syndrome. TCRdb re-called the immunoSEQ multiplex PCR reads with MiXCR, one entry per CDR3 protein. Among 330,000 or so distinct CDR3 sequences, roughly 85% were seen once, and the ten largest hold roughly 0.21%. Sequencing was done on a sample of CD8+ T cells from PBMCs. Receptor source: a human donor with multiple sclerosis. Each CDR3 is given with its conserved first and last residue. A D gene is named only where the DNA matches it firmly. Where a row states a size, it is once, few, many or the class of an expanded clone; other rows omit it.

TRBJ2-7	TRBD2	NA	TRBV15	TGTGCCACCAGCCTACTGAGGGAACTAGCGGGACGAGCCTTATACGAGCAGTACTTC	CATSLLRELAGRALYEQYF
TRBJ2-7	TRBD1	NA	TRBV4-3	TGCGCCAGCAGCCAAGAGGGGACAGGGATCAACGAGCAGTACTTC	CASSQEGTGINEQYF
TRBJ2-5	NA	NA	TRBV7-9	TGTGCCAGCAGCTCCCCCCGGGGGCGTGGGGAGACCCAGTACTTC	CASSSPRGRGETQYF
TRBJ1-1	NA	NA	TRBV7-2	TGTGCCAGCAACATCGGGGGCGCAGGCAGCGAAGCTTTCTTT	CASNIGGAGSEAFF
TRBJ2-7	NA	NA	TRBV19	TGTGCCAGTAGGGCCAATTCCTACGAGCAGTACTTC	CASRANSYEQYF
TRBJ1-1	NA	NA	TRBV11-2	TGTGCCAGCAGCTTAATCTCGGAAGCTTTCTTT	CASSLISEAFF
TRBJ2-1	NA	NA	TRBV30	TGTGCCTGCGAGCTCGAGATGAACAATGAGCAGTTCTTC	CACELEMNNEQFF
TRBJ1-1	NA	NA	TRBV4-1	TGCGCCAGCAGCCAAGATGCCCCAGGAGGGACGGACGCTGAAGCTTTCTTT	CASSQDAPGGTDAEAFF
TRBJ2-7	TRBD1	NA	TRBV25-1	TGTGCCAGCAGTGAGTACAGGGGGCAGTACGAGCAGTACTTC	CASSEYRGQYEQYF
TRBJ1-1	NA	NA	TRBV4-2	TGTGCCAGCAACCGCCCAGGGGTAATTGAAGCTTTCTTT	CASNRPGVIEAFF
TRBJ2-5	NA	NA	TRBV29-1	TGCAGCGCCCCGGAGACCCAGTACTTC	CSAPETQYF
TRBJ2-7	TRBD1	NA	TRBV30	TGTGCCTGGGGACAGGAGCGCGAGCAGTACTTC	CAWGQEREQYF
TRBJ2-7	TRBD2	once	TRBV20-1	TGCAGTGCTACTCAGACTAGCGGGAGGCGGGACGAGCAGTACTTC	CSATQTSGRRDEQYF
TRBJ1-1	NA	NA	TRBV15	TGTGCCACCAGCAGAGATAATTTAGCAGGCATGAACACTGAAGCTTTCTTT	CATSRDNLAGMNTEAFF
TRBJ2-7	TRBD2	NA	TRBV27	TGTGCCAGCAGTTGGACTAGCGGGAGTCTTGAGCAGTACTTC	CASSWTSGSLEQYF
TRBJ2-3	TRBD1	once	TRBV25-1	TGTGCCAGCAGTGGAAGTGACAGGGCCACAGATACGCAGTATTTT	CASSGSDRATDTQYF
TRBJ2-5	NA	NA	TRBV12-3/TRBV12-4	TGTGCCAGCAGTGCACGGGACCCTCAAGAGACCCAGTACTTC	CASSARDPQETQYF
TRBJ2-7	NA	NA	TRBV7-9	TGTGCCAGCAGCTTAGCGGGGCTTTTCTACGAGCAGTACTTC	CASSLAGLFYEQYF
TRBJ1-5	NA	NA	TRBV23-1	TGCGCCAGCAGTCCGCCCTCGGGGAAGGGCAATCAGCCCCAGCATTTT	CASSPPSGKGNQPQHF
TRBJ2-1	NA	NA	TRBV7-9	TGTGCCAGCAGTTCTGGCGTAGGGGGTCCATACAATGAGCAGTTCTTC	CASSSGVGGPYNEQFF
TRBJ2-7	NA	NA	TRBV19	TGTGCCAGTAGTACGAGTGCTCAGGGTTACGAGCAGTACTTC	CASSTSAQGYEQYF
TRBJ2-1	NA	NA	TRBV9	TGTGCCAGCAGCGTAGCAGGGACTGAGCAGTTCTTC	CASSVAGTEQFF